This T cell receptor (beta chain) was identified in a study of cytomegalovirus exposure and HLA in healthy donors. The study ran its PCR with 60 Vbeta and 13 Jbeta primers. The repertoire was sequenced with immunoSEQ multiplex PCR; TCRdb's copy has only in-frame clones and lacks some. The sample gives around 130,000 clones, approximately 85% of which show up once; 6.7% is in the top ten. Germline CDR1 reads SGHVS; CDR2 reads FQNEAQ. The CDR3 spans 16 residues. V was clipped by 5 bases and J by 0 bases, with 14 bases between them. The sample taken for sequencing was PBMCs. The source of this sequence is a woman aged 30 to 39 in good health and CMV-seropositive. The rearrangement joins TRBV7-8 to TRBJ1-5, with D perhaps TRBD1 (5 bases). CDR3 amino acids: CASSPPGLYSNQPQHF. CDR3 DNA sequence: TGTGCCAGCAGCCCTCCGGGACTCTATAGCAATCAGCCCCAGCATTTT.